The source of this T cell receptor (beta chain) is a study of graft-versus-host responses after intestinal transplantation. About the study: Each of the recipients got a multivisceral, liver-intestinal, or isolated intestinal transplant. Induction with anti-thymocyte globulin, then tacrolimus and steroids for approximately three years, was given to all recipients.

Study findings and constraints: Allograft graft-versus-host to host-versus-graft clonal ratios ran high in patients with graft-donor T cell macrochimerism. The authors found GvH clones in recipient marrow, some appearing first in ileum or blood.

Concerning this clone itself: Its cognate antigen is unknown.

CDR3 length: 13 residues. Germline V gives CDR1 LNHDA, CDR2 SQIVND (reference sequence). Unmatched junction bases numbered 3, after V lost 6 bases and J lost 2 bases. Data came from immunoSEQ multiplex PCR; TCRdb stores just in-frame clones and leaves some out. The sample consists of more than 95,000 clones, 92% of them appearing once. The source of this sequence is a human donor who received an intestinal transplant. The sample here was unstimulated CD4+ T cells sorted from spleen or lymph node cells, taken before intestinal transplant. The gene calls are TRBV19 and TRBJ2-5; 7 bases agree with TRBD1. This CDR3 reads CASRGQQQETQYF. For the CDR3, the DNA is TGTGCCAGTAGGGGACAGCAACAAGAGACCCAGTACTTC.